This is a list of T cell receptor beta chains from one sample in a study of CD8+ T cells in alopecia areata. Here immunoSEQ multiplex PCR was the method, and the copy in TCRdb shows in-frame clones only, minus some. The sample holds just over 150,000 clones, 50% to 65% seen once. Specimen: CD8+ T cells sorted from blood, collected at week 0. Receptor source: a human donor with alopecia areata. Each CDR3 is given with its conserved first and last residue. Fields, in order: J gene, V gene, clone size, D gene, CDR3 protein, CDR3 DNA. D genes are given only for firm matches. Expanded clones are given a class, and other clones once, few, many or no size at all.

J: TRBJ2-4; V: TRBV29-1; size: NA; D: NA; CDR3: CSVEDWAATFSGVAKNIQYF; DNA: TGCAGCGTTGAAGATTGGGCAGCCACATTTTCAGGAGTAGCCAAAAACATTCAGTACTTC
J: TRBJ1-1; V: TRBV30; size: NA; D: NA; CDR3: CAWRPGIRTEAFF; DNA: TGTGCCTGGAGGCCGGGGATTAGGACTGAAGCTTTCTTT
J: TRBJ1-1; V: TRBV9; size: NA; D: TRBD1; CDR3: CASSSSGGTEAFF; DNA: TGTGCCAGCAGCTCGTCAGGGGGCACTGAAGCTTTCTTT
J: TRBJ1-1; V: TRBV7-9; size: few; D: NA; CDR3: CASSLALRQGTTEAFF; DNA: TGTGCCAGCAGCTTAGCGCTCAGGCAGGGGACCACTGAAGCTTTCTTT
J: TRBJ1-2; V: TRBV30; size: NA; D: TRBD1; CDR3: CAWTGQNYGYTF; DNA: TGTGCCTGGACGGGACAGAACTATGGCTACACCTTC
J: TRBJ1-1; V: TRBV7-8; size: NA; D: TRBD1; CDR3: CASSPPKQGSNTEAFF; DNA: TGTGCCAGCAGCCCCCCTAAACAGGGGTCGAACACTGAAGCTTTCTTT
J: TRBJ2-3; V: TRBV27; size: NA; D: TRBD2; CDR3: CVTSGGAYTQYF; DNA: TGTGTCACTAGCGGGGGGGCTTATACGCAGTATTTT
J: TRBJ2-7; V: TRBV13; size: NA; D: TRBD1; CDR3: CASSLAGGQGSSYEQYF; DNA: TGTGCCAGCAGCTTAGCCGGCGGACAGGGAAGTTCTTACGAGCAGTACTTC
J: TRBJ2-1; V: TRBV5-1; size: NA; D: NA; CDR3: CASSLKVNEQFF; DNA: TGCGCCAGCAGCTTGAAGGTCAATGAGCAGTTCTTC
J: TRBJ2-7; V: TRBV29-1; size: few; D: TRBD1; CDR3: CSVSTGSRIEQYF; DNA: TGCAGCGTTTCGACAGGGTCACGGATCGAGCAGTACTTC
J: TRBJ2-1; V: TRBV27; size: NA; D: NA; CDR3: CASSFNNEQFF; DNA: TGTGCCAGCAGTTTCAACAATGAGCAGTTCTTC
J: TRBJ1-5; V: TRBV27; size: NA; D: NA; CDR3: CASSARGAGGNQPQHF; DNA: TGTGCCAGCAGCGCGCGGGGGGCAGGGGGCAATCAGCCCCAGCATTTT
J: TRBJ1-1; V: TRBV30; size: NA; D: NA; CDR3: CAWSVVLNTEAFF; DNA: TGTGCCTGGAGTGTAGTTTTGAACACTGAAGCTTTCTTT
J: TRBJ1-2; V: TRBV10-3; size: NA; D: TRBD1; CDR3: CAISLDRDGYTF; DNA: TGTGCCATCAGCCTGGACAGGGATGGCTACACCTTC
J: TRBJ2-3; V: TRBV29-1; size: few; D: NA; CDR3: CSVRKGSDTQYF; DNA: TGCAGCGTTCGGAAGGGATCAGATACGCAGTATTTT
J: TRBJ2-5; V: TRBV7-9; size: few; D: NA; CDR3: CASSFTDRRGQETQYF; DNA: TGTGCCAGCAGCTTCACCGACCGACGGGGCCAAGAGACCCAGTACTTC
J: TRBJ2-1; V: TRBV19; size: NA; D: TRBD2; CDR3: CASSIGSGGYNEQFF; DNA: TGTGCCAGTAGTATAGGAAGCGGGGGTTACAATGAGCAGTTCTTC
J: TRBJ2-1; V: TRBV9; size: NA; D: NA; CDR3: CASSVETSYNEQFF; DNA: TGTGCCAGCAGCGTAGAGACCTCCTACAATGAGCAGTTCTTC
J: TRBJ2-1; V: TRBV9; size: NA; D: TRBD1; CDR3: CASSVEGANNEQFF; DNA: TGTGCCAGCAGCGTAGAGGGGGCGAACAATGAGCAGTTCTTC
J: TRBJ1-1; V: TRBV7-8; size: medium-sized; D: NA; CDR3: CASSPNRNTEAFF; DNA: TGTGCCAGCAGCCCTAATAGGAACACTGAAGCTTTCTTT
J: TRBJ2-3; V: TRBV27; size: NA; D: TRBD1; CDR3: CASSMDRDHTDTQYF; DNA: TGTGCCAGCAGCATGGACAGGGACCACACAGATACGCAGTATTTT
J: TRBJ1-5; V: TRBV6-6; size: NA; D: NA; CDR3: CASSLNSNQPQHF; DNA: TGTGCCAGCAGTCTTAATAGCAATCAGCCCCAGCATTTT
J: TRBJ2-5; V: TRBV4-3; size: NA; D: NA; CDR3: CASSAAAQETQYF; DNA: TGCGCCAGCAGCGCGGCGGCCCAAGAGACCCAGTACTTC
J: TRBJ1-1; V: TRBV29-1; size: NA; D: TRBD1; CDR3: CSVERFGQGGLNTEAFF; DNA: TGCAGCGTTGAAAGATTTGGACAGGGGGGACTGAACACTGAAGCTTTCTTT
J: TRBJ2-7; V: TRBV29-1; size: NA; D: NA; CDR3: CSVLGGNHLYEQYF; DNA: TGCAGCGTTTTGGGCGGGAACCACCTATACGAGCAGTACTTC
J: TRBJ2-2; V: TRBV6-5; size: NA; D: TRBD1; CDR3: CASSGQGDTGELFF; DNA: TGTGCCAGTTCGGGACAGGGTGACACCGGGGAGCTGTTTTTT
J: TRBJ1-1; V: TRBV29-1; size: NA; D: NA; CDR3: CSAQGRTEAFF; DNA: TGCAGCGCCCAGGGTAGGACTGAAGCTTTCTTT
J: TRBJ2-2; V: TRBV5-6; size: NA; D: NA; CDR3: CASSLDLGLNTGELFF; DNA: TGTGCCAGCAGCTTGGATCTCGGACTCAACACCGGGGAGCTGTTTTTT
J: TRBJ2-7; V: TRBV29-1; size: NA; D: NA; CDR3: CSVVGRDSYEQYF; DNA: TGCAGCGTTGTGGGTCGGGACTCCTACGAGCAGTACTTC
J: TRBJ2-7; V: TRBV13; size: NA; D: TRBD2; CDR3: CASSLGGRGNYEQYF; DNA: TGTGCCAGCAGCTTAGGCGGGAGGGGGAATTACGAGCAGTACTTC
J: TRBJ1-2; V: TRBV6-5; size: NA; D: NA; CDR3: CASSYSPGQTYGYTF; DNA: TGTGCCAGCAGTTACTCACCGGGCCAGACCTATGGCTACACCTTC
J: TRBJ2-3; V: TRBV29-1; size: NA; D: NA; CDR3: CSVDGLVLYTDTQYF; DNA: TGCAGCGTTGATGGTCTAGTGCTCTACACAGATACGCAGTATTTT
J: TRBJ1-2; V: TRBV9; size: NA; D: NA; CDR3: CASSVGADRNYGYTF; DNA: TGTGCCAGCAGCGTAGGAGCAGACAGGAACTATGGCTACACCTTC
J: TRBJ2-7; V: TRBV5-1; size: NA; D: NA; CDR3: CASSLVPGYEQYF; DNA: TGCGCCAGCAGCTTGGTTCCGGGATACGAGCAGTACTTC
J: TRBJ2-7; V: TRBV4-1; size: NA; D: TRBD1; CDR3: CASSQDRGLYEQYF; DNA: TGCGCCAGCAGCCAAGACAGGGGGTTGTACGAGCAGTACTTC
J: TRBJ1-1; V: TRBV11-2; size: NA; D: TRBD1; CDR3: CASGRTGTEAFF; DNA: TGTGCCAGCGGTCGGACAGGCACTGAAGCTTTCTTT
J: TRBJ2-3; V: TRBV7-6; size: few; D: TRBD2; CDR3: CASSPLPTSGRDTQYF; DNA: TGTGCCAGCAGCCCCCTCCCGACTAGCGGACGAGATACGCAGTATTTT
J: TRBJ2-3; V: TRBV9; size: NA; D: TRBD2; CDR3: CASSVGPSGTDTQYF; DNA: TGTGCCAGCAGCGTAGGCCCTAGCGGGACAGATACGCAGTATTTT
J: TRBJ2-7; V: TRBV29-1; size: few; D: TRBD1; CDR3: CSVEGETGRYEQYF; DNA: TGCAGCGTTGAAGGTGAGACAGGGCGGTACGAGCAGTACTTC
J: TRBJ2-1; V: TRBV27; size: NA; D: TRBD1; CDR3: CASTQTGTHEQFF; DNA: TGTGCCAGCACCCAGACAGGGACCCATGAGCAGTTCTTC